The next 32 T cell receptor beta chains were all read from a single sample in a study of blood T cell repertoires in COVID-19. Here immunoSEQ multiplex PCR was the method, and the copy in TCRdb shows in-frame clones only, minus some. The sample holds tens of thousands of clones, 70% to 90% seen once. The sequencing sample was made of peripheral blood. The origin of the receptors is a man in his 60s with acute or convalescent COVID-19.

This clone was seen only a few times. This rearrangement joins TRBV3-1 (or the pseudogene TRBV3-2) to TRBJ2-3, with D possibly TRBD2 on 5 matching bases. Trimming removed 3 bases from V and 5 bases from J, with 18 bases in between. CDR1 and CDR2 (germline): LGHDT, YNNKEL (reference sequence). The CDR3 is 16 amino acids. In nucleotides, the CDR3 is TGTGCCAGCAGCCATACGAGGGAAGCAGTTCAAGATACGCAGTATTTT. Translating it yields CASSHTREAVQDTQYF.

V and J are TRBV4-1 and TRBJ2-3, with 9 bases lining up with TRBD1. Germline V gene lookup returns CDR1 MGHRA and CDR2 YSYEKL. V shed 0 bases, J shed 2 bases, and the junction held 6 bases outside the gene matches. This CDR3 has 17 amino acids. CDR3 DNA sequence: TGCGCCAGCAGCCAAGATTCGGGACAGGGATACACAGATACGCAGTATTTT. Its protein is CASSQDSGQGYTDTQYF.

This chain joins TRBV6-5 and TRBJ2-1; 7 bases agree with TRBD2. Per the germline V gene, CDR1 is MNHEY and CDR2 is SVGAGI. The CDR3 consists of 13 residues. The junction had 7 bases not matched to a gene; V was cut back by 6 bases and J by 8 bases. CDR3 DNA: TGTGCCAGCAGCCGCGGGAGTAAGGATGAGCAGTTCTTC. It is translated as CASSRGSKDEQFF.

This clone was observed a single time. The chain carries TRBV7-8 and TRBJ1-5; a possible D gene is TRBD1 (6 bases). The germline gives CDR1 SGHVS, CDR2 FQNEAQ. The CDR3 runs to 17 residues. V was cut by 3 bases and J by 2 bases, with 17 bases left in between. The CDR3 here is CASSFGGGGNRNQPQHF. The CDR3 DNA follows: TGTGCCAGCAGCTTTGGAGGGGGGGGGAATCGCAATCAGCCCCAGCATTTT.

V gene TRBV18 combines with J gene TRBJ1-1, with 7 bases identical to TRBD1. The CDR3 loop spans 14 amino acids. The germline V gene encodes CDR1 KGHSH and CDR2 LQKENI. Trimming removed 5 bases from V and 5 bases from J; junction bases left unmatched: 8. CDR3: CASSETGFRTEAFF. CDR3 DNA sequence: TGTGCCAGCTCAGAGACAGGGTTTCGGACTGAAGCTTTCTTT. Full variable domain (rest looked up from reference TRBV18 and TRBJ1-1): NAGVMQNPRHLVRRRGQEARLRCSPMKGHSHVYWYRQLPEEGLKFMVYLQKENIIDESGMPKERFSAEFPKEGPSILRIQQVVRGDSAAYFCASSETGFRTEAFFGQGTRLTVV.

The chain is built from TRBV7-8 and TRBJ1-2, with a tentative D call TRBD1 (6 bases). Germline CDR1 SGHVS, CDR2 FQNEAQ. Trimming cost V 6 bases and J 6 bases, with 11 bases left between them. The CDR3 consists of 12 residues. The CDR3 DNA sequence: TGTGCCAGCAGTCAGGGGACCCATGGCTACACCTTC. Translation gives CASSQGTHGYTF.

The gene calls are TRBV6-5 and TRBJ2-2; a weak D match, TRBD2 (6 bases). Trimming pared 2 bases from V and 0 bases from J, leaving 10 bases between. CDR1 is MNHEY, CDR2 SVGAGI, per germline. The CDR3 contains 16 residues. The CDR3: CASSYRGTSNTGELFF. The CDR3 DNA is TGTGCCAGCAGTTACCGCGGGACCTCGAACACCGGGGAGCTGTTTTTT.

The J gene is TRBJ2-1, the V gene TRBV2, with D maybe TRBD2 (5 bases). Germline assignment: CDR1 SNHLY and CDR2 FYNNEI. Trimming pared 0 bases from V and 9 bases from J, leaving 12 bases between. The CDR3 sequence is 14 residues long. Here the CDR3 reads CASSEALRGSEQFF. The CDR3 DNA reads TGTGCCAGCAGTGAAGCCCTGCGCGGGTCTGAGCAGTTCTTC.

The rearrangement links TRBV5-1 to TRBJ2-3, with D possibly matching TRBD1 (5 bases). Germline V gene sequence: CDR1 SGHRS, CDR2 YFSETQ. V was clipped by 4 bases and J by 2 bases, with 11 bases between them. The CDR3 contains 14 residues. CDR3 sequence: CASSQGPPTDTQYF. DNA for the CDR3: TGCGCCAGCAGCCAGGGTCCCCCCACAGATACGCAGTATTTT.

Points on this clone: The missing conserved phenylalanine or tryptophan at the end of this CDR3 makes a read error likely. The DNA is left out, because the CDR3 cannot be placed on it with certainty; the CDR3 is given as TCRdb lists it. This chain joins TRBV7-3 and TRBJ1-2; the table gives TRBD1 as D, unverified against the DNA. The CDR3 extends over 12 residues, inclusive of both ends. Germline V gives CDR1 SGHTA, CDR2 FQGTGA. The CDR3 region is CASSSYPGQLCA.

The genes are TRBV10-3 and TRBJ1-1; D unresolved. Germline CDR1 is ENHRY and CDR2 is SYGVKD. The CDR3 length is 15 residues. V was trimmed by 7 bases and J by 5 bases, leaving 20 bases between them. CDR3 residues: CAIKSNTGGGTEAFF. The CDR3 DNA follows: TGTGCCATCAAATCCAACACGGGAGGAGGGACTGAAGCTTTCTTT.

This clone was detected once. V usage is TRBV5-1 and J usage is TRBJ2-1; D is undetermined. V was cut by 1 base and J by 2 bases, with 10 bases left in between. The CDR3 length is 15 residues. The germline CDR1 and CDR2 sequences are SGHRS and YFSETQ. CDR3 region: CASSLSLQTYNEQFF. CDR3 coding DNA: TGCGCCAGCAGCTTGAGCCTACAGACCTACAATGAGCAGTTCTTC.

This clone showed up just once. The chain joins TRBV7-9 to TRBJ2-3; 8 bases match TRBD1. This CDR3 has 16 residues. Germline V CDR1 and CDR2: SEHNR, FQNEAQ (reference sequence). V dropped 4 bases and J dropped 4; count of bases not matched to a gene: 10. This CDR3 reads CASSSGQGITADTQYF. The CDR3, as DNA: TGTGCCAGCAGCTCCGGACAGGGTATAACCGCAGATACGCAGTATTTT.

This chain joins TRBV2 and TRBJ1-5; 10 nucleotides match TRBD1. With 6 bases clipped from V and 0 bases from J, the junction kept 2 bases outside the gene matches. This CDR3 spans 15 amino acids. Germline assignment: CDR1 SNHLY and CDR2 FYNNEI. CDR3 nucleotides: TGTGCCAGCAGGGGACAGGGGATTAGCAATCAGCCCCAGCATTTT. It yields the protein CASRGQGISNQPQHF.

In DNA, the CDR3 is TGTGCCAGCAGCGCCGGGACAACGCCTGGAAACACCATATATTTT. This gives the protein CASSAGTTPGNTIYF. The V call is TRBV11-2, the J call TRBJ1-3; TRBD1 is a possible D gene (6 bases). Trimming took 5 bases from V and 2 from J, leaving 13 bases between them. The CDR3 length is 15 residues. Germline-derived CDR1 and CDR2 are SGHAT and FQNNGV.

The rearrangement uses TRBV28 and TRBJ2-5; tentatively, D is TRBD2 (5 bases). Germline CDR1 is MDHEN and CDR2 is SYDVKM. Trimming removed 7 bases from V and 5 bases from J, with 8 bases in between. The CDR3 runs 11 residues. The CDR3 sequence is CASIRGETQYF. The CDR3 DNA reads TGTGCCAGCATCCGAGGGGAGACCCAGTACTTC.

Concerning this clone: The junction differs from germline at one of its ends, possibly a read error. The CDR3 here is CAWRLSTGEGERLFF. CDR3 DNA: TGTGCCTGGAGACTATCGACAGGGGAGGGTGAAAGACTGTTTTTT. The chain uses TRBV30 and TRBJ1-4; 8 positions agree with TRBD1. Per germline, CDR1 GTSNPN and CDR2 SVGIG (reference sequence). The CDR3 has 15 amino acids.

The CDR3, as DNA: TGCAGCGTTGAAGTCCCCATTACAGATACGCAGTATTTT. Its protein product is CSVEVPITDTQYF. The rearrangement links TRBV29-1 to TRBJ2-3; D is ambiguous. This CDR3 region has 13 residues. Germline values: CDR1 SQVTM, CDR2 ANQGSEA. Trimming left V 1 base short and J 3 bases short, with 8 bases between.

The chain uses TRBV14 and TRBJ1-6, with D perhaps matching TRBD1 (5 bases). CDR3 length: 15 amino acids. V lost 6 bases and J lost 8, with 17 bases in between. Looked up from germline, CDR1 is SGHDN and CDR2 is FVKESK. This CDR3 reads CASSPFQGRYSPLHF. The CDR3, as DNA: TGTGCCAGCAGTCCCTTTCAGGGCCGTTATTCACCCCTCCACTTT.

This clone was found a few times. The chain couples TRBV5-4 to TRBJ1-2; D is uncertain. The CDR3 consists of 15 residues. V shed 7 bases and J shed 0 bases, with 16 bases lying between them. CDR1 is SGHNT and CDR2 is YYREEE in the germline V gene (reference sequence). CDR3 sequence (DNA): TGTGCCAGCCTCCAGGCGGGTCAGACTAACTATGGCTACACCTTC. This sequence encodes CASLQAGQTNYGYTF. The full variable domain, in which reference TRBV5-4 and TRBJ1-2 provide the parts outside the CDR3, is ETGVTQSPTHLIKTRGQQVTLRCSSQSGHNTVSWYQQALGQGPQFIFQYYREEENGRGNFPPRFSGLQFPNYSSELNVNALELDDSALYLCASLQAGQTNYGYTFGSGTRLTVV.

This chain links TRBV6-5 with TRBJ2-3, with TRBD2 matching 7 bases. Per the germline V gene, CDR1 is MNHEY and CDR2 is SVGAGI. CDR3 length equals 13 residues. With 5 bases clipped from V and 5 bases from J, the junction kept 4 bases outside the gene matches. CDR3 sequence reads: CASSPPGGDTQYF. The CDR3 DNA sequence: TGTGCCAGCAGTCCCCCGGGGGGAGATACGCAGTATTTT.

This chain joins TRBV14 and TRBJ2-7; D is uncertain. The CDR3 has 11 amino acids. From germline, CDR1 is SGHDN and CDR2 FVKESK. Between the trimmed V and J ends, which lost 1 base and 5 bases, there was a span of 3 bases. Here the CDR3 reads CASSQADEQYF. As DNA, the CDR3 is TGTGCCAGCAGCCAAGCGGACGAGCAGTACTTC.

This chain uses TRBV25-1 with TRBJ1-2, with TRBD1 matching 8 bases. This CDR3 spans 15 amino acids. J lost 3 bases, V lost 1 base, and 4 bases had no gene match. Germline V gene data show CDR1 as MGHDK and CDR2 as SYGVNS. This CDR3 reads CASSELNRGYYGYTF. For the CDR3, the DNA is TGTGCCAGCAGTGAATTAAACAGGGGGTACTATGGCTACACCTTC.

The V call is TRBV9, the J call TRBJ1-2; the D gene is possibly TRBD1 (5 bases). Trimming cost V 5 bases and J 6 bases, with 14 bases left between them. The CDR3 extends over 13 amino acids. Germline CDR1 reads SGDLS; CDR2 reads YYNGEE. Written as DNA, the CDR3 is TGTGCCAGCAGTGTGCGGGGGTTCGATGGCTACACCTTC. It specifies CASSVRGFDGYTF.

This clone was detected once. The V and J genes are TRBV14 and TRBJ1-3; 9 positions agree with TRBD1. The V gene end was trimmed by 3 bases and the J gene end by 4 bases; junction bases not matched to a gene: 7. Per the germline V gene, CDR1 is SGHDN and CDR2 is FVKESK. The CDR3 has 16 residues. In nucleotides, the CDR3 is TGTGCCAGCAGCCACCTTACAGGGGGCGCGGGAAACACCATATATTTT. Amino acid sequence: CASSHLTGGAGNTIYF.

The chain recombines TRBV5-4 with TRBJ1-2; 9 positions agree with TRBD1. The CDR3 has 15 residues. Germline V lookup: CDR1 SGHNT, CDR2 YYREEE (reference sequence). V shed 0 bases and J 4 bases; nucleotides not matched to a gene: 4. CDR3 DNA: TGTGCCAGCAGCTTGGAGGGACAGGGACCCTATGGCTACACCTTC. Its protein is CASSLEGQGPYGYTF.

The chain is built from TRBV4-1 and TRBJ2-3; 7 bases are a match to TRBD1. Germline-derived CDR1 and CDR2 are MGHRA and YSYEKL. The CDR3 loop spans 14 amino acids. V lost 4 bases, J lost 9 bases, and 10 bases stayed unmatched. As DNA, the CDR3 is TGCGCCAGCAGCCGATTCGACAGGGAGACGACGCAGTATTTT. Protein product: CASSRFDRETTQYF.

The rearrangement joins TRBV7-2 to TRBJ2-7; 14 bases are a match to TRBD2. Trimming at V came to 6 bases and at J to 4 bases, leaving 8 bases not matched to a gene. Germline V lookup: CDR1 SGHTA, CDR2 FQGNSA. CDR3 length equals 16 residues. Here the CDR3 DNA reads TGTGCCAGCAGAAAGACTAGCGGGGGGGCATCTTACGAGCAGTACTTC. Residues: CASRKTSGGASYEQYF.

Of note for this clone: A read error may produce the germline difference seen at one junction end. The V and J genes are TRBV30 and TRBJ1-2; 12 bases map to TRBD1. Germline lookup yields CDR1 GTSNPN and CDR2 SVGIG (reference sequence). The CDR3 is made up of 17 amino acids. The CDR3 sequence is CAGRPRDRGPTGYGYTF. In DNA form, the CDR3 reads TGTGCCGGGAGACCCCGGGACAGGGGGCCTACAGGCTATGGCTACACCTTC.

The CDR3 nucleotides are TGTGCCAGCAGCTTAGCCAGGGGTCGGTTGAACACTGAAGCTTTCTTT. Amino acid sequence: CASSLARGRLNTEAFF. The chain joins TRBV7-2 to TRBJ1-1, with D maybe TRBD1 (6 bases). The V end was cut by 0 bases, the J end by 0 bases, with 11 bases between. The germline gives CDR1 SGHTA, CDR2 FQGNSA. The length of the CDR3 is 16 residues.

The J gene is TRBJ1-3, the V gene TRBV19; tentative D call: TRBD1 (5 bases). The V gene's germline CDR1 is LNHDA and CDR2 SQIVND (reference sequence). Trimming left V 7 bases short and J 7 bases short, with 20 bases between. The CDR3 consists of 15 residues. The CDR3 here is CASTYSAGNSNTIYF. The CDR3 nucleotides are TGTGCCAGTACCTATTCGGCAGGGAACAGTAACACCATATATTTT.

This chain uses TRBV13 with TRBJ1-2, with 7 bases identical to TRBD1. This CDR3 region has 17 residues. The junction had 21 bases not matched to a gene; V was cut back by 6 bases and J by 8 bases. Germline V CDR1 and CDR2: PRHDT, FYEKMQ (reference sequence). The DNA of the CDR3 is TGTGCCAGCAGATCCTACGCCGATGGGACAGAGCCGGGGGGCTACACCTTC. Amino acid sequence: CASRSYADGTEPGGYTF.